This T cell receptor beta chain was sequenced in a study of CD8 T cells in Susac syndrome. RNA was extracted with the RNeasy kit, and a quantity of 0.5 to 1 ug was reverse transcribed using random hexamers. Amplification of TCR beta CDR3 was carried out by immunoSEQ multiplex PCR, which covered 54 Vbeta and 13 Jbeta segments. TCRdb called the immunoSEQ multiplex PCR reads again in MiXCR, with one record for every CDR3 protein. The sample yields over 350,000 distinct CDR3 sequences, 75% to 90% seen once. This clonotype was seen a handful of times. The CDR3 loop spans 13 amino acids. V dropped 0 bases and J dropped 3 bases, with 7 bases sitting between them. The germline V gene has CDR1 SGDLS and CDR2 YYNGEE.

V is TRBV9 and J is TRBJ2-7; D remains unclear. Sequenced: CD8+ T cells from PBMCs. The sequence was obtained from a human donor with multiple sclerosis. The CDR3 DNA is TGTGCCAGCAGCGTAGCCAGTTACTACGAGCAGTACTTC. It yields the protein CASSVASYYEQYF.